This entry describes one T cell receptor (beta chain). Its binding antigen is unknown. No clone much larger than this one lies a single base away; base qualities are absent. This record belongs to a study of blood T cells in healthy people across ages (dated by TCRdb to between 2014 and 2017). In terms of the full investigation: In model experiments, template switching captured about one uniquely barcoded TCR beta cDNA molecule for every two T cells. To track age-related changes in TCR beta repertoire diversity, the study relied on deep sequencing normalized with unique cDNA molecular identifiers. Donors were grouped into four age groups: young (average approximately 15 years), middle-aged (roughly 40), aged (over 55) and long-lived (about 89). To avoid experimental bias, donors of different ages were distributed randomly across sequencing lanes. Two additional independent replicas of 1 million unique cDNA reads from the same blood draw were analyzed for two donors (one aged 18 to 30 and one aged 80 or older). General findings and caveats noted by the study authors: Estimates of total diversity from one million sequenced T cells were regarded as lower bounds and underestimates. Because the CMV infection status of the donors was unknown, age-related changes in expanded clonotypes may potentially have been confounded. Observed TCR beta diversity per million T cells fell roughly linearly with age, and a significant reduction was already apparent by age around 40. Since profiling was done on bulk unsorted PBMCs, naive and antigen-experienced compartments could not be conclusively compared. The percentage of naive T cells measured by flow cytometry correlated strongly with observed TCR beta diversity. Compared with the aged group, more naive CD4+ T cells, fewer expanded clones and increased TCR diversity were shown by the long-lived group, suggesting age selection.

Systemically healthy Caucasian individuals from Russia, approximately 39 in total and aged about 6 to 100 years, were included as donors. About 9.1 milliliters of peripheral blood were collected from each donor into EDTA-treated Vacutainer tubes. Ficoll-Paque density-gradient centrifugation was used to isolate PBMCs, with at least 6.5 million obtained per sample. Trizol reagent was used to extract total RNA from the PBMCs, yielding at least 5 micrograms per sample. Naive CD45RAhigh/CD27high T cell percentages were measured by flow cytometry on a PBMC aliquot from every donor. To prepare the library, 5' RACE was applied. The listed sequencing device is Illumina HiSeq 2500. The second PCR ran for roughly 7 to 11 cycles and used a J-beta primer mix along with a sample-barcoded 5' primer. Each TCR beta cDNA molecule received a unique molecular identifier from a template-switch 5' adaptor carrying 12 random nucleotides. Each sample yielded at least 3 million CDR3-containing paired-end reads. All of the RNA was converted into first-strand cDNA using the Mint cDNA synthesis kit, with a TRBC-specific oligonucleotide serving as the primer. Following uracil-DNA glycosylase treatment, a first 18-cycle PCR with universal primers M1SS and BC2_uni_R was performed on all cDNA. In the original analysis: For normalization, 1 million high-quality reads were randomly selected from each sample, with every read carrying a distinct molecular identifier. Reads sharing molecular identifiers were discarded rather than binned into consensus sequences. MiTCR, with a Q25 quality threshold and the strictest error-elimination algorithm, was used for CDR3 identification, clonotype clustering and error correction. A nonparametric unseen species model using Euler transformation provided a lower-bound estimate of total TCR beta diversity. The public reads were reprocessed in TCRdb via fastp at Q25 and MiXCR, keeping in-frame beta chains. Rows are unified per CDR3 protein, each entry keeping the most common DNA and genes. V and J calls and clone size were set by TCRdb, not the authors. In this sample the table shows hundreds of thousands of distinct CDR3 sequences, 40% to 50% of which occur a single time. The ten largest clones capture 25% to 30% of the sample.

Its CDR3 holds 14 amino acids, cysteine through phenylalanine. The entry retains the CDR3 DNA only, 42 bases that are in frame from base 1. V loses 2 bases, J loses 7 bases, and the germline ends lie 11 bases apart. CDR1 is given as LGHNA and CDR2 as YSLEER, both from the germline V gene. This receptor chain uses TRBV4-3 and TRBJ1-4, and possibly TRBD1, on 6 matching bases. The sample consisted of blood. This clonotype was obtained from a man older than 75 in good health. In nucleotide form, the sequence is TGCGCCAGCAGCCAACGGGGGGCCGGTGAAAAACTGTTTTTT. Its coded protein is CASSQRGAGEKLFF.